This is a list of T cell receptor beta chains from one sample in a study of T-cell reconstitution after alpha-beta-depleted transplantation in children. TCRdb redid the calling of the PCR reads with MiXCR, one entry per CDR3 protein. Among 200,000 to 250,000 distinct CDR3 sequences listed, roughly 10% were seen once. This specimen consisted of PBMCs, obtained before TCRalphabeta/CD19-depleted stem cell transplant. These receptors were collected from a child under three years old with acute myeloid leukemia, due to receive a stem cell transplant. CDR3s include the opening cysteine and the closing phenylalanine or tryptophan. D genes are given only for firm matches. Not every row has a clone size; where given, it reads once, few, many or a size class.

>TRBV7-9|.|TRBJ1-1|.
CASSYETGAEAFF
TGTGCCAGCAGCTACGAAACAGGTGCTGAAGCTTTCTTT
>TRBV7-9|.|TRBJ1-2|many
CASSFPSRVGEGYTF
TGTGCCAGCAGCTTCCCGAGCCGGGTTGGAGAAGGCTACACCTTC
>TRBV5-1|.|TRBJ2-6|many
CASSPRGVETRGANVLTF
TGCGCCAGCAGCCCTCGGGGTGTGGAGACGAGAGGGGCCAACGTCCTGACTTTC
>TRBV7-9|.|TRBJ1-2|.
CASSFPTAGFYGYTF
TGTGCCAGCAGCTTCCCAACGGCGGGGTTTTATGGCTACACCTTC
>TRBV2|TRBD1|TRBJ1-1|many
CASSEPGGVGEAFF
TGTGCCAGCAGTGAGCCAGGGGGCGTCGGGGAAGCTTTCTTT
>TRBV24-1|.|TRBJ1-1|.
CATSDSGYAEAFF
TGTGCCACCAGTGATTCAGGGTATGCTGAAGCTTTCTTT
>TRBV5-1|.|TRBJ1-2|many
CASRTTNYGYTF
TGCGCCAGCAGGACCACAAACTATGGCTACACCTTC
>TRBV15|TRBD1|TRBJ1-1|many
CATRTGGITEAFF
TGTGCCACGCGGACAGGGGGAATCACTGAAGCTTTCTTT
>TRBV10-3|.|TRBJ2-1|many
CAISDGTEQFF
TGTGCCATCAGTGACGGAACTGAGCAGTTCTTC
>TRBV7-2|TRBD2|TRBJ2-5|many
CASSLRLAGERETQYF
TGTGCCAGCAGCTTACGACTAGCGGGAGAGAGAGAGACCCAGTACTTC
>TRBV9|.|TRBJ1-6|many
CASSVGQSYNSPLHF
TGTGCCAGCAGCGTAGGACAGTCCTATAATTCACCCCTCCACTTT
>TRBV3-1|TRBD2|TRBJ2-2|many
CASSQGGGTGELFF
TGTGCCAGCAGCCAAGGCGGGGGCACCGGGGAGCTGTTTTTT
>TRBV28|.|TRBJ2-3|many
CASSPPRATDTQYF
TGTGCCAGCAGTCCTCCTAGGGCCACAGATACGCAGTATTTT
>TRBV5-1|.|TRBJ2-1|many
CASRRTGGQDSYNEQFF
TGCGCCAGCAGAAGAACCGGCGGGCAGGACTCCTACAATGAGCAGTTCTTC
>TRBV4-1|.|TRBJ2-5|few
CASSQDGYQSETQYF
TGCGCCAGCAGCCAAGACGGCTACCAATCGGAGACCCAGTACTTC
>TRBV5-1|TRBD2|TRBJ2-2|many
CASSLGLAGDNGELFF
TGCGCCAGCAGCTTGGGCCTAGCGGGAGACAACGGGGAGCTGTTTTTT
>TRBV19|.|TRBJ2-7|many
CASSMTVYSYEQYF
TGTGCCAGTAGTATGACAGTGTACTCCTACGAGCAGTACTTC
>TRBV5-8|.|TRBJ2-3|many
CASSAQVSSTDTQYF
TGTGCCAGCAGCGCCCAGGTCTCTAGCACAGATACGCAGTATTTT
>TRBV7-9|.|TRBJ2-3|many
CASRDDWDTQYF
TGTGCCAGCAGGGACGACTGGGATACGCAGTATTTT
>TRBV2|.|TRBJ2-1|many
CASRETLQVSSYNEQFF
TGTGCCAGCAGGGAGACCTTACAGGTTTCCTCCTACAATGAGCAGTTCTTC
>TRBV4-3|.|TRBJ1-2|once
CASSKSGAGPYGYTF
TGCGCCAGCAGCAAGTCGGGGGCAGGCCCCTATGGCTACACCTTC
>TRBV12-3/TRBV12-4|TRBD2|TRBJ2-5|.
CASSPILAGGRQETQYF
TGTGCCAGCAGCCCGATACTAGCGGGGGGAAGACAAGAGACCCAGTACTTC
>TRBV20-1|.|TRBJ2-3|many
CSAPDAAGDTQYF
TGCAGTGCACCGGACGCCGCTGGAGATACGCAGTATTTT
>TRBV5-1|TRBD1|TRBJ2-5|.
CASSLTGQRGETQYF
TGCGCCAGCAGCTTAACGGGACAGCGTGGGGAGACCCAGTACTTC
>TRBV7-2|TRBD1|TRBJ2-4|many
CASSLGRDRGRNIQYF
TGTGCCAGCAGCTTAGGCCGGGACAGGGGCAGAAACATTCAGTACTTC
>TRBV28|.|TRBJ2-3|many
CASRPSTDTQYF
TGTGCCAGCAGACCTAGCACAGATACGCAGTATTTT
>TRBV7-9|.|TRBJ2-3|.
CASMSPGDTQYF
TGTGCCAGCATGTCCCCCGGGGATACGCAGTATTTT
>TRBV2|.|TRBJ2-7|few
CASSGGLASILYEQYF
TGTGCCAGCAGTGGGGGGCTAGCATCGATCCTCTACGAGCAGTACTTC
>TRBV5-6|.|TRBJ1-5|few
CASSLARGINSNQPQHF
TGTGCCAGCAGCTTGGCCCGGGGTATCAATAGCAATCAGCCCCAGCATTTT
>TRBV20-1|.|TRBJ2-3|many
CSAKDRRHTQYF
TGCAGTGCTAAGGATCGCCGACATACGCAGTATTTT
>TRBV4-2|TRBD2|TRBJ2-1|few
CASSQGLAVTYNEQFF
TGTGCCAGCAGCCAAGGACTAGCGGTGACCTACAATGAGCAGTTCTTC
>TRBV28|.|TRBJ1-3|many
CASSLVRGNTIYF
TGTGCCAGCAGTTTAGTGAGGGGAAACACCATATATTTT
>TRBV5-1|TRBD2|TRBJ2-1|many
CASSGGGRMDNEQFF
TGCGCCAGCAGCGGCGGGGGGCGAATGGACAATGAGCAGTTCTTC
>TRBV5-1|.|TRBJ2-5|many
CASSLGLLARAYQETQYF
TGCGCCAGCAGCTTGGGACTTTTAGCCAGGGCGTACCAAGAGACCCAGTACTTC
>TRBV24-1|.|TRBJ2-2|many
CATSDTADSGNTGELFF
TGTGCCACCAGTGATACGGCTGACTCGGGGAACACCGGGGAGCTGTTTTTT
>TRBV3-1|TRBD1|TRBJ2-3|many
CASSRDRGYNTDTQYF
TGTGCCAGCAGTAGGGACAGGGGGTACAACACAGATACGCAGTATTTT
>TRBV7-9|TRBD1|TRBJ2-5|many
CASSLPTPTGGETQYF
TGTGCCAGCAGCTTACCAACTCCCACAGGGGGGGAGACCCAGTACTTC
>TRBV7-9|.|TRBJ2-1|.
CASSLGGLDEQFF
TGTGCCAGCAGCTTAGGGGGATTAGATGAGCAGTTCTTC
>TRBV5-1|TRBD1|TRBJ2-7|many
CASSETGGYEQYF
TGCGCCAGCAGCGAGACAGGGGGCTACGAGCAGTACTTC
>TRBV3-1|TRBD1|TRBJ2-4|many
CASSQDSTGDIQYF
TGTGCCAGCAGCCAAGATTCGACAGGGGACATTCAGTACTTC
>TRBV12-5|.|TRBJ2-1|many
CASGLDSNEQFF
TGTGCTAGTGGTTTGGACAGCAATGAGCAGTTCTTC
>TRBV11-2|.|TRBJ2-6|.
CAIYGKGPSGANVLTF
TGTGCCATCTACGGCAAGGGACCCTCTGGGGCCAACGTCCTGACTTTC
>TRBV5-4|.|TRBJ1-6|.
CASRVSGSSPLHF
TGTGCCAGCAGAGTGTCAGGGAGTTCACCCCTCCACTTT
>TRBV6-5|.|TRBJ2-3|many
CASSYSRTPTQDTQYF
TGTGCCAGCAGTTACTCGAGGACCCCTACCCAAGATACGCAGTATTTT
>TRBV7-2|.|TRBJ2-2|many
CASSLVGPNTGELFF
TGTGCCAGCAGCTTAGTAGGGCCGAACACCGGGGAGCTGTTTTTT
>TRBV30|.|TRBJ2-4|few
CAWAASQNIQYF
TGTGCCTGGGCGGCTAGCCAAAACATTCAGTACTTC
>TRBV20-1|.|TRBJ1-1|many
CSASKMNTEAFF
TGCAGTGCTAGTAAGATGAACACTGAAGCTTTCTTT
>TRBV28|.|TRBJ2-5|many
CASSPQVWGAISGYF
TGTGCCAGCAGCCCCCAGGTGTGGGGCGCTATTAGTGGGTACTTC
>TRBV7-3|.|TRBJ1-3|many
CASIPPRGSGNTIYF
TGTGCCAGCATCCCGCCCAGGGGCTCTGGAAACACCATATATTTT
>TRBV12-3/TRBV12-4|.|TRBJ2-1|.
CASSFEAASYNEQFF
TGTGCCAGCAGTTTTGAAGCGGCCTCCTACAATGAGCAGTTCTTC
>TRBV11-2|.|TRBJ2-7|many
CASSRPTGEQYF
TGTGCCAGCAGTAGACCGACCGGCGAGCAGTACTTC